The 20 T cell receptor beta chains listed next were all sequenced from one sample in a study of shared clonotypes between healthy human individuals. This table comes from immunoSEQ multiplex PCR, and its TCRdb copy is limited to in-frame clones, with some not included. Of some 700,000 clones listed, 90% are singletons. What was sequenced was memory CD8+ T cells from PBMCs. Subset given: CD45RO+ cells pooled with CCR7-negative TemRA cells. The receptors derive from a man between 18 and 29 years old in good health. Some clones in this sample may be carry-over from other donors' samples.

V usage is TRBV2 and J usage is TRBJ1-5, with unresolved D. CDR1 SNHLY and CDR2 FYNNEI come from the germline V gene. The germline V and J ends were trimmed by 5 bases and 5 bases, with 16 bases remaining between them. This CDR3 has 15 residues. DNA for the CDR3: TGTGCCAGCAGTTACGGTCTGGGGTTAGATCAGCCCCAGCATTTT. Amino acids: CASSYGLGLDQPQHF.

The chain is built from TRBV6-1 and TRBJ2-7; 7 nucleotides agree with TRBD2. V lost 6 bases and J lost 4; bases outside the gene matches: 12. In germline, CDR1 is MNHNS, CDR2 SASEGT. This CDR3 has 15 residues. The DNA for the CDR3 is TGTGCCAGCAGGGGGGACTATGGCGGGAGTTACGAGCAGTACTTC. It translates to CASRGDYGGSYEQYF.

This chain joins TRBV6-1 and TRBJ1-4; 7 nucleotides match TRBD1. CDR3 length: 15 amino acids. Germline CDR1 is MNHNS and CDR2 is SASEGT. With V trimmed by 2 bases and J by 6 bases, 6 bases remained unmatched. This chain's CDR3 is CASSEQGDPHEKLFF. CDR3 nucleotides: TGTGCCAGCAGTGAACAGGGGGACCCTCATGAAAAACTGTTTTTT.

This clone was recorded only once. The V and J genes are TRBV9 and TRBJ2-1; TRBD2 agrees at 9 bases. The germline gives CDR1 SGDLS, CDR2 YYNGEE. The CDR3 has 15 amino acids. The trim removed 2 bases at V and 8 bases at J, leaving 8 bases unmatched. The CDR3 loop reads CASSVAGTSPDEQFF. The CDR3 DNA reads TGTGCCAGCAGCGTCGCCGGGACTAGCCCTGATGAGCAGTTCTTC.

The gene calls are TRBV4-2 and TRBJ2-7, with D tentatively TRBD2 (5 bases). The V and J ends lost 0 bases and 3 bases respectively, with 12 bases between them. The CDR3 runs to 15 residues. Germline values: CDR1 LGHNA, CDR2 YNFKEQ. CDR3 sequence (DNA): TGTGCCAGCAGCCAAGAAATTTGGACTGGCTACGAGCAGTACTTC. Its translation is CASSQEIWTGYEQYF.

V usage is TRBV7-9 and J usage is TRBJ2-1; D may be TRBD1 or TRBD2 (5 bases each). Germline lookup yields CDR1 SEHNR and CDR2 FQNEAQ (reference sequence). Deletions cut 3 bases from V and 8 bases from J, with 14 bases between. The CDR3 extends over 14 amino acids. The CDR3 is CASSFRSGPHEQFF. The CDR3 region has the DNA TGTGCCAGCAGCTTCCGCTCGGGACCCCATGAGCAGTTCTTC.

The chain carries TRBV28 and TRBJ2-1; weak D call: TRBD1 (5 bases). Germline V gives CDR1 MDHEN, CDR2 SYDVKM. V lost 8 bases and J lost 2, with 13 bases in between. This CDR3 has 14 amino acids. The CDR3 spells CASAFRVPYNEQFF. In DNA form, the CDR3 reads TGTGCCAGCGCATTCAGGGTGCCCTACAATGAGCAGTTCTTC.

This sequence joins TRBV27 and TRBJ2-2, with 8 bases identical to TRBD1. The CDR3 loop spans 16 amino acids. The germline gives CDR1 MNHEY, CDR2 SMNVEV (reference sequence). J was trimmed by 1 base and V by 7 bases; bases with no gene match: 8. CDR3 in DNA: TGTGCCAGCACCTACTCGACAGGGGAGAACACCGGGGAGCTGTTTTTT. Its protein is CASTYSTGENTGELFF.

On this clone: Other DNA sequences from this sample encode an identical CDR3 as well. The chain combines TRBV5-4 with TRBJ2-1, with no clear D. This CDR3 has 13 residues. V shed 0 bases and J shed 7 bases, with 8 bases lying between them. The germline CDR1 and CDR2 sequences are SGHNT and YYREEE (reference sequence). CDR3 amino acids: CASSLGLENEQFF. In DNA, the CDR3 is TGTGCCAGCAGCTTGGGACTCGAAAATGAGCAGTTCTTC.

The genes are TRBV5-1 and TRBJ2-3; 9 nucleotides match TRBD2. V trimming: 5 bases; J trimming: 6 bases; junction bases outside the gene matches: 10. Germline lookup yields CDR1 SGHRS and CDR2 YFSETQ. The CDR3 length is 15 residues. CDR3 sequence reads: CASRAGTSWFDTQYF. The DNA for the CDR3 is TGCGCCAGCAGAGCCGGGACTAGCTGGTTCGATACGCAGTATTTT.

The chain is built from TRBV6-5 and TRBJ2-7; 8 bases line up with TRBD1. CDR1 and CDR2 from the germline V gene are MNHEY and SVGAGI. V lost 0 bases to trimming and J lost 6 bases; unmatched junction nucleotides: 7. The CDR3 spans 15 residues. The CDR3 region has the DNA TGTGCCAGCAGTTACTCGGACAGGGTAATAGGCGAGCAGTACTTC. Amino acid sequence: CASSYSDRVIGEQYF.

The chain combines TRBV30 with TRBJ1-1; perhaps TRBD1 as D (6 bases). The CDR3 consists of 14 residues. Looked up from germline, CDR1 is GTSNPN and CDR2 is SVGIG (reference sequence). V shed 7 bases and J shed 1 base, with 16 bases lying between them. The CDR3 loop reads CALMAGVKNTEAFF. The CDR3 DNA reads TGTGCCTTAATGGCAGGGGTCAAGAACACTGAAGCTTTCTTT.

V gene TRBV29-1 combines with J gene TRBJ2-1, with 12 bases identical to TRBD2. Germline lookup yields CDR1 SQVTM and CDR2 ANQGSEA. V was pared by 1 base and J by 4 bases, with 2 bases of the junction left unmatched. This CDR3 region has 15 residues. CDR3 DNA: TGCAGCGTTGAAGGGACTAGCGGGACGTACAATGAGCAGTTCTTC. Translating gives CSVEGTSGTYNEQFF.

V gene TRBV28 combines with J gene TRBJ2-7; 9 bases line up with TRBD2. Per germline, CDR1 MDHEN and CDR2 SYDVKM. V trimming: 6 bases; J trimming: 3 bases; junction bases outside the gene matches: 12. This CDR3 has 16 amino acids. In DNA, the CDR3 is TGTGCCAGCAGCGCCGGGACTAGCCGGATCTACTACGAGCAGTACTTC. The encoded protein is CASSAGTSRIYYEQYF.

The chain joins TRBV4-3 to TRBJ2-2; 8 bases line up with TRBD1. The V segment lost 0 bases and the J segment 4 bases; nucleotides outside the gene matches: 4. Germline values: CDR1 LGHNA, CDR2 YSLEER. The CDR3 extends over 16 amino acids. Here the CDR3 reads CASSQDLGQATGELFF. In nucleotides, the CDR3 is TGCGCCAGCAGCCAAGATCTGGGACAGGCCACCGGGGAGCTGTTTTTT.

The chain combines TRBV11-2 with TRBJ2-1; maybe TRBD2 (6 bases). There are 13 residues in the CDR3. V lost 8 bases to trimming and J lost 6 bases, with 14 bases between them. Germline-derived CDR1 and CDR2 are SGHAT and FQNNGV. The CDR3 loop is CASGRPGGNEQFF. CDR3 nucleotide sequence: TGTGCCAGCGGCCGGCCCGGGGGCAATGAGCAGTTCTTC.

The count of this clone is one. The V gene is TRBV19, the J gene TRBJ1-1; no reliable D call. The CDR3 loop spans 15 amino acids. In germline, CDR1 is LNHDA, CDR2 SQIVND (reference sequence). Between the trimmed V and J ends, which lost 1 base and 0 bases, there was a span of 9 bases. CDR3 nucleotides: TGTGCCAGTAGTATAGGCAGATCTGTGAACACTGAAGCTTTCTTT. Protein: CASSIGRSVNTEAFF.

As for this clone: In the same sample, other DNA sequences code for this CDR3. This chain joins TRBV27 and TRBJ2-1; 7 nucleotides agree with TRBD2. The germline V gene has CDR1 MNHEY and CDR2 SMNVEV (reference sequence). V was pared by 5 bases and J by 0 bases, with 4 bases of the junction left unmatched. The CDR3 is made up of 15 amino acids. The CDR3 sequence: CASSLRGSSYNEQFF. CDR3 bases: TGTGCCAGCAGTCTGCGCGGGAGCTCCTACAATGAGCAGTTCTTC.

About this clone itself: This may arise from a read error, as a much more abundant clone is one base away. This specimen includes other DNA sequences encoding the same CDR3. The chain joins TRBV9 to TRBJ2-2; no clear D. Trimming removed 0 bases at V and 7 bases at J, with 1 base between. The CDR3 has 11 amino acids. Per germline, CDR1 SGDLS and CDR2 YYNGEE. CDR3 sequence (DNA): TGTGCCAGCAGCGTAGGCGGGGAGCTGTTTTTT. This codes for CASSVGGELFF.

This clone was recorded a few times. The rearrangement uses TRBV7-8 and TRBJ1-5; D may be TRBD1 (5 bases). The CDR3 has 15 residues. Germline-derived CDR1 and CDR2 are SGHVS and FQNEAQ. V was cut by 0 bases and J by 5 bases, with 11 bases left in between. The CDR3 bases are TGTGCCAGCAGCTTAGCGTACAGGCGATATCAGCCCCAGCATTTT. Its protein product is CASSLAYRRYQPQHF.